This TCR beta chain was identified in a study of shared clonotypes between healthy human individuals. This CDR3 is 13 amino acids long. The ends were cut back, 7 bases at V and 7 bases at J, with 19 bases in the middle. Germline V gives CDR1 SQVTM, CDR2 ANQGSEA. All of the donors resided in Nashville, Tennessee, and each was a Caucasian adult. Some clones are missing from TCRdb's copy, which holds only in-frame ones; the method was immunoSEQ multiplex PCR. The data hold approximately 1.4 million clones, with roughly 98% observed a single time. Sequenced input: naive CD4+ T cells sorted from blood. Subset described: CD45RA+ positively selected. The rearrangement uses TRBV29-1 and TRBJ1-2, with D possibly being TRBD1 (5 bases). This TCR came from a man aged 25-40 years in good health. The CDR3 spells CSASGQGKGGYTF. The CDR3 DNA follows: TGCAGCGCTAGCGGACAAGGAAAAGGTGGCTACACCTTC.